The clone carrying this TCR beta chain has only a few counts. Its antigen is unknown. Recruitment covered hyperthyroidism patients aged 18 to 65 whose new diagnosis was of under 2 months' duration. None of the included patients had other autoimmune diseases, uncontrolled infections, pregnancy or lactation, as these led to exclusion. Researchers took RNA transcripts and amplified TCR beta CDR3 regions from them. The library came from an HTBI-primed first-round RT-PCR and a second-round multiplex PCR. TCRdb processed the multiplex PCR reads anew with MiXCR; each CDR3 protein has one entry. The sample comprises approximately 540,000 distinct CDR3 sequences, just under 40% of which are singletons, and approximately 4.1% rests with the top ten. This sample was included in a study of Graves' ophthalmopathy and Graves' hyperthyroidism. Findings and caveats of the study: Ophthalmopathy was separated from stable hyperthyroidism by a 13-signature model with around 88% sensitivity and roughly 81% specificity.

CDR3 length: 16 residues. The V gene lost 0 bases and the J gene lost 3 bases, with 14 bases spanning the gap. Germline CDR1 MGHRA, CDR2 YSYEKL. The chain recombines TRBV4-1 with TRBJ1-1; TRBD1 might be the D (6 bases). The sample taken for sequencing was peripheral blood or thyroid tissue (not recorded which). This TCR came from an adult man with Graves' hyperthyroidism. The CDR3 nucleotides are TGCGCCAGCAGCCAAGAAATCGGGGCAGGGGACACTGAAGCTTTCTTT. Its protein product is CASSQEIGAGDTEAFF.